The source of this T cell receptor (beta chain) is a study of blood T cells in healthy people across ages. Researchers collected about 10 milliliters of peripheral blood from every single donor. Study-wide findings and caveats: Naive and antigen-experienced cells were not separated, limiting conclusive comparison. Long-lived donors carried more naive CD4+ cells and greater diversity than aged donors. Expanded clonotype changes were possibly confounded by unknown donor CMV status.

For the second PCR, which ran for 7 to 11 cycles, a sample-barcoded 5' primer and a J-beta primer mix were used. TCRdb passed the 5' RACE reads through MiXCR, listing each CDR3 protein once. The table includes around 1,800,000 distinct CDR3 sequences, approximately 40% detected once. A note on this clonotype: Its antigen is currently unknown.

Germline V gene lookup returns CDR1 SGHTA and CDR2 FQGTGA. V dropped 2 bases and J dropped 6 bases, with 10 bases sitting between them. This CDR3 has 14 residues. Sequenced material: blood. The receptor comes from a human donor in good health. The genes are TRBV7-3 and TRBJ2-2; no reliable D call. Here the CDR3 reads CASSLSSKAGELFF. In DNA, the CDR3 is TGTGCCAGCAGCTTATCCTCCAAGGCCGGGGAGCTGTTTTTT.